This TCR beta chain is from a study of shared clonotypes between healthy human individuals. Assay: immunoSEQ multiplex PCR; the TCRdb copy retains only in-frame clones and omits some. This table has over 1.4 million clones, approximately 96% appearing once. General observations from the study: Non-shared clonotypes displayed generation probabilities falling below those of clonotypes present in all four donors. Only blood was sampled, and tissue TCR repertoires likely differ from blood ones.

Losses at the gene ends were 0 bases for V and 2 bases for J; bases not matched to a gene: 4. CDR3 length equals 15 residues. Germline V gene sequence: CDR1 SGHDT, CDR2 YYEEEE. This clone was counted a single time. Its antigen is unidentified. Sequenced sample: naive CD4+ T cells sorted from blood. Subset described: CD45RA+ positively selected. The genes are TRBV5-6 and TRBJ2-7; 8 positions match TRBD1. The receptor's source is a man aged 25 to 45 in good health. The CDR3 DNA sequence: TGTGCCAGCAGCTTGGACGGACAGGGTCCCTACGAGCAGTACTTC. This encodes CASSLDGQGPYEQYF.